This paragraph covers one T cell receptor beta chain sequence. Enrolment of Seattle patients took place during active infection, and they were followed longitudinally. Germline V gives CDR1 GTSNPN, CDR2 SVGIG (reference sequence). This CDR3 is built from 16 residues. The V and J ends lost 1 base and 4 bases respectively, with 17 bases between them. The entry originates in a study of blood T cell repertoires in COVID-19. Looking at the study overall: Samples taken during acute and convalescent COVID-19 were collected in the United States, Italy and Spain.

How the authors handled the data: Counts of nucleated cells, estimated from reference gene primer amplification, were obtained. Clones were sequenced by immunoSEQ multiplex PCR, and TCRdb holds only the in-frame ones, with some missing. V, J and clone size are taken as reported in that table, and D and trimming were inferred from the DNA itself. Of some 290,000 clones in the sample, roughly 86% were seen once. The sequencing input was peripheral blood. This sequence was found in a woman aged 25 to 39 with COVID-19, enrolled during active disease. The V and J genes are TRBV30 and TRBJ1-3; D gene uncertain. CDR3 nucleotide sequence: TGTGCCTGGAGTGCTTCGGGGATCACTCAGGGAAACACCATATATTTT. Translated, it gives CAWSASGITQGNTIYF. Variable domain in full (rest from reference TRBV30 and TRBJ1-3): SQTIHQWPATLVQPVGSPLSLECTVEGTSNPNLYWYRQAAGRGLQLLFYSVGIGQISSEVPQNLSASRPQDRQFILSSKKLLLSDSGFYLCAWSASGITQGNTIYFGEGSWLTVV.